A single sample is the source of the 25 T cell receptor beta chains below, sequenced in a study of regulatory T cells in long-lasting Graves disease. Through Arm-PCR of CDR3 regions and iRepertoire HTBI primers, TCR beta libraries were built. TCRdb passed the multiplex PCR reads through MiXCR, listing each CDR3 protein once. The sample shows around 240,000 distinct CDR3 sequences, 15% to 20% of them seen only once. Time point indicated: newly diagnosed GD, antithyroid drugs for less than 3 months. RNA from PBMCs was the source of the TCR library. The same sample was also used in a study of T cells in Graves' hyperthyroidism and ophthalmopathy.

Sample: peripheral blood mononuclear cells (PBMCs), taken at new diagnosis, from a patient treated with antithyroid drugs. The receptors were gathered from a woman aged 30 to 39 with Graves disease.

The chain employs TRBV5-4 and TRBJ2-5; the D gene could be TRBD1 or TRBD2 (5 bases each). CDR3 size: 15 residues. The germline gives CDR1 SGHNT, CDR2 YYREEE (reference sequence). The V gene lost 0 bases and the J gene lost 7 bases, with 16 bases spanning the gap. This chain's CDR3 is CASSLAKERGRTQYF. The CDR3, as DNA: TGTGCCAGCAGCTTGGCCAAAGAAAGGGGACGGACCCAGTACTTC.

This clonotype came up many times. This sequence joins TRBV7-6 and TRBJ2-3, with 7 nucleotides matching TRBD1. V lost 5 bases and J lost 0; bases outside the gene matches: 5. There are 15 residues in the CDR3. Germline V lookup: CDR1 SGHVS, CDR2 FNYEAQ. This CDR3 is CASSGTGASTDTQYF. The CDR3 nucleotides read TGTGCCAGCAGCGGTACAGGGGCAAGCACAGATACGCAGTATTTT.

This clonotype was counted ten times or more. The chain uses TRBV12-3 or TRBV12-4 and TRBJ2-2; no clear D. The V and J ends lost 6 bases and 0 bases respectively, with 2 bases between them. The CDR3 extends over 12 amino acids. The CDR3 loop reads CASRTNTGELFF. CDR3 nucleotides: TGTGCCAGCAGAACGAACACCGGGGAGCTGTTTTTT.

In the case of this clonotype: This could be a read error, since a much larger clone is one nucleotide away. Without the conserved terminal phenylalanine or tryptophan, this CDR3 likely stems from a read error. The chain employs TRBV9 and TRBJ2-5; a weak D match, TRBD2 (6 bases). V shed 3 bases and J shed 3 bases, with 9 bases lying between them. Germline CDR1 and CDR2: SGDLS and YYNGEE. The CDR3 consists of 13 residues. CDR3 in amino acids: CASSEGGEETQYS. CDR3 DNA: TGTGCCAGCAGCGAGGGAGGAGAAGAGACCCAGTACTCC.

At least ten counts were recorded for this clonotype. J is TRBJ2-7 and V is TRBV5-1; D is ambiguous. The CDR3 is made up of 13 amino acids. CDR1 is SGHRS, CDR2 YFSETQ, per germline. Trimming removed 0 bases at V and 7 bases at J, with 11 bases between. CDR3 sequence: CASSLDSPGEQYF. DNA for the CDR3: TGCGCCAGCAGCTTGGATTCTCCCGGGGAGCAGTACTTC.

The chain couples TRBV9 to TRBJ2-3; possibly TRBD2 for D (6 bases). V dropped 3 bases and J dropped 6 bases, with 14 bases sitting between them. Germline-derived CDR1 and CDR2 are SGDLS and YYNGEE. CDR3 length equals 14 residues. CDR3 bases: TGTGCCAGCAGCGGGGGGGTGCGCTCGGATACGCAGTATTTT. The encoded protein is CASSGGVRSDTQYF.

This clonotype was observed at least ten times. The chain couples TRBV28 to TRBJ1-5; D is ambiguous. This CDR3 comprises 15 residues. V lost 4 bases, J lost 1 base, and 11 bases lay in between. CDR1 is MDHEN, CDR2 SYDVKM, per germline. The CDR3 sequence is CASSSTGESNQPQHF. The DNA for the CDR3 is TGTGCCAGCAGTTCAACCGGGGAAAGCAATCAGCCCCAGCATTTT.

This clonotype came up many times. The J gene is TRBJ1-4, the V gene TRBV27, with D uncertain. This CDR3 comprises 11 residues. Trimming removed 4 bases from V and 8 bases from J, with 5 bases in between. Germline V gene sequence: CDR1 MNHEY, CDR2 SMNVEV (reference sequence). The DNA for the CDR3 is TGTGCCAGCAGTTCCCCCGAAAAACTGTTTTTT. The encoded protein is CASSSPEKLFF.

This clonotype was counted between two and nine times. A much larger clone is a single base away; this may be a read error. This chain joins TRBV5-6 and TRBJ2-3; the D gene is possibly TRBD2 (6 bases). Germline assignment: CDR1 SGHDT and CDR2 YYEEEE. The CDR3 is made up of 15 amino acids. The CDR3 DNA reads TGTGCCGGCAGGTCACGGGGACTCACAACAGATACGCAGTATTTT. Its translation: CAGRSRGLTTDTQYF.

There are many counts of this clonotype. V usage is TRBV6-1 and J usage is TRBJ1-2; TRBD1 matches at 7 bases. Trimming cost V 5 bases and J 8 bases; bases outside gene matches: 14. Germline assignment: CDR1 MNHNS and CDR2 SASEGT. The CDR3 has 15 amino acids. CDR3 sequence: CASSTGTASFRGYTF. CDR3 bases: TGTGCCAGCAGTACCGGGACAGCCTCTTTCCGGGGCTACACCTTC.

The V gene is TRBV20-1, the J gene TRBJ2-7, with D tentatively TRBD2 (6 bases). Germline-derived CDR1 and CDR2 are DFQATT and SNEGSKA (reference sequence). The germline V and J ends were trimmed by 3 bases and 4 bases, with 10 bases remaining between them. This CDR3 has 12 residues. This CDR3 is CSASGGKYEQYF. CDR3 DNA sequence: TGCAGTGCTAGCGGGGGAAAATACGAGCAGTACTTC.

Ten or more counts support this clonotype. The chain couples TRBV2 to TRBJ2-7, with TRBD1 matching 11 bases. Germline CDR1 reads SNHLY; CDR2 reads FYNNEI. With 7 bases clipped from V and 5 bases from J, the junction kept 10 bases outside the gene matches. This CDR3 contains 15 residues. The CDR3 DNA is TGTGCCAGCAACACCCGGACAGGGGGCCGCGACGAGCAGTACTTC. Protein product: CASNTRTGGRDEQYF.

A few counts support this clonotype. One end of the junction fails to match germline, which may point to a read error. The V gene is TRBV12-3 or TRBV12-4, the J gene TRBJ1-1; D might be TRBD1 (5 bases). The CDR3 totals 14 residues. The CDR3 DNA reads TGTGCCAGCAGTCTGGGGGATCAGGACACTGAAGCCTTCTTT. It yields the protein CASSLGDQDTEAFF.

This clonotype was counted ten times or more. CDR3 DNA sequence: TGTGCCAGCAGCCAAGGGGGGACAGGGGAGAATCAGCCCCAGCATTTT. Translated: CASSQGGTGENQPQHF. The chain employs TRBV3-1 and TRBJ1-5; TRBD1 agrees at 10 bases. The V gene end was trimmed by 1 base and the J gene end by 4 bases; junction bases not matched to a gene: 4. The CDR3 runs 16 residues. CDR1 is LGHDT and CDR2 is YNNKEL in the germline V gene (reference sequence).

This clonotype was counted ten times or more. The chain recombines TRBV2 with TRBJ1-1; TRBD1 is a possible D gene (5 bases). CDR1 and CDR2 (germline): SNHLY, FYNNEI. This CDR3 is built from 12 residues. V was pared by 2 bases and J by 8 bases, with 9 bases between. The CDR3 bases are TGTGCCAGCAGTGAATGGCAGGGAGAAGCTTTCTTT. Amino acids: CASSEWQGEAFF.

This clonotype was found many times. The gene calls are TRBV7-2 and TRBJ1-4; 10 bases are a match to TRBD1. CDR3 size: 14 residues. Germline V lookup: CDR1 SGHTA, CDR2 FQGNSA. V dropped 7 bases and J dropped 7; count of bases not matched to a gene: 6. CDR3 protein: CASTWDRGSEKLFF. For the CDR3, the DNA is TGTGCCAGCACCTGGGACAGGGGTTCTGAAAAACTGTTTTTT.

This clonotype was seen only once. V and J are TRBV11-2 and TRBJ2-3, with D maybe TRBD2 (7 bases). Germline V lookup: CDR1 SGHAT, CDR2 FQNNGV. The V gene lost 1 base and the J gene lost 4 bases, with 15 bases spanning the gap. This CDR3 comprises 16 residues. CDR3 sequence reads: CASSLVDGGAPDTQYF. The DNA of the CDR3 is TGTGCCAGCAGCTTAGTGGATGGGGGGGCCCCAGATACGCAGTATTTT.

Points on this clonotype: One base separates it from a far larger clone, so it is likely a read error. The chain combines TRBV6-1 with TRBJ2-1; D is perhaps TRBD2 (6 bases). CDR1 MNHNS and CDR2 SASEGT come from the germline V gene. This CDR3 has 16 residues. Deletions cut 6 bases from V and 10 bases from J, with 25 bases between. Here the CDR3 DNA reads TGTGCCAGCAGGGGAGGCTCACAGGTAGTCCCCTACGAGCAGTTCTTC. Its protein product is CASRGGSQVVPYEQFF.

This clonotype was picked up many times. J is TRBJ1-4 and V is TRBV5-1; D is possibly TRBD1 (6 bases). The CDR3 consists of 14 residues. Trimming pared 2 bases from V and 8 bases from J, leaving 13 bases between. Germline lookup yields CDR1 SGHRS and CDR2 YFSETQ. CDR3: CASSLGRGGEKLFF. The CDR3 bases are TGCGCCAGCAGCTTAGGCAGGGGTGGCGAAAAACTGTTTTTT.

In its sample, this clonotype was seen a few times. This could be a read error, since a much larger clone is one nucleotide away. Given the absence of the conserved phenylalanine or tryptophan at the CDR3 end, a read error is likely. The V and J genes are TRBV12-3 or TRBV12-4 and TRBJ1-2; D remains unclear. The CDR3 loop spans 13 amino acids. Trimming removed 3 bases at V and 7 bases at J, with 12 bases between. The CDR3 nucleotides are TGTGCCAGCAGTTTGTTGGAAACTGCTGGCTACACCCTC. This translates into CASSLLETAGYTL.

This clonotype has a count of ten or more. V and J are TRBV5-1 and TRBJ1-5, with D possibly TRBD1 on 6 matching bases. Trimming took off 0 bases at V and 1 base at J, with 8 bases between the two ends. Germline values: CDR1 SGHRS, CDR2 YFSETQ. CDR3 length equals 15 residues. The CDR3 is CASSLETGSNQPQHF. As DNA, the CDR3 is TGCGCCAGCAGCTTGGAGACAGGAAGCAATCAGCCCCAGCATTTT.

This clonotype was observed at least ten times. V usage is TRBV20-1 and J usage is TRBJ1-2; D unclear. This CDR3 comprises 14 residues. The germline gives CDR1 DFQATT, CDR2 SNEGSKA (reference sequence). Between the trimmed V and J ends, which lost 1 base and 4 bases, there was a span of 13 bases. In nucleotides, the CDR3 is TGCAGTGCTAGAGTAGGACTAGTGAGCTATGGCTACACCTTC. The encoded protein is CSARVGLVSYGYTF.

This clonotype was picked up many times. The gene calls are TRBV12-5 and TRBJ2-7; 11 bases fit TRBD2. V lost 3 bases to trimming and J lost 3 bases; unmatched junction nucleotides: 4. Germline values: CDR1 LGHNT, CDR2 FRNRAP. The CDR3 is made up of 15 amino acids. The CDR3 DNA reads TGTGCTAGTGGTTTCAGTCTAGCGGGGGGCTACGAGCAGTACTTC. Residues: CASGFSLAGGYEQYF. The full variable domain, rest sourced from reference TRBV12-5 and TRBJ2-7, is DARVTQTPRHKVTEMGQEVTMRCQPILGHNTVFWYRQTMMQGLELLAYFRNRAPLDDSGMPKDRFSAEMPDATLATLKIQPSEPRDSAVYFCASGFSLAGGYEQYFGPGTRLTVT.

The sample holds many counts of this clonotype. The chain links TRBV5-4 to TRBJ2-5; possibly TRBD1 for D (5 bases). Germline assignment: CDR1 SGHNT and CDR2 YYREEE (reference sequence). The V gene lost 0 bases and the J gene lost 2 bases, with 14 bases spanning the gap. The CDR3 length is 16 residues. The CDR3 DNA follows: TGTGCCAGCAGCTTGGAGGCAGGGATGGCGCAAGAGACCCAGTACTTC. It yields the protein CASSLEAGMAQETQYF.

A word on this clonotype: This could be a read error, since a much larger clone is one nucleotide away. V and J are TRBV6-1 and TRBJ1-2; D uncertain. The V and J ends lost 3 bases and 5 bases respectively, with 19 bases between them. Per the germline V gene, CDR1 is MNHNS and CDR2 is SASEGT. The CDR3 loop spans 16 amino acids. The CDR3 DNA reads TGTGCCAGCAGTGAGGAACAGAGCTACCAATTTTATGGCTACACCTTC. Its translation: CASSEEQSYQFYGYTF.